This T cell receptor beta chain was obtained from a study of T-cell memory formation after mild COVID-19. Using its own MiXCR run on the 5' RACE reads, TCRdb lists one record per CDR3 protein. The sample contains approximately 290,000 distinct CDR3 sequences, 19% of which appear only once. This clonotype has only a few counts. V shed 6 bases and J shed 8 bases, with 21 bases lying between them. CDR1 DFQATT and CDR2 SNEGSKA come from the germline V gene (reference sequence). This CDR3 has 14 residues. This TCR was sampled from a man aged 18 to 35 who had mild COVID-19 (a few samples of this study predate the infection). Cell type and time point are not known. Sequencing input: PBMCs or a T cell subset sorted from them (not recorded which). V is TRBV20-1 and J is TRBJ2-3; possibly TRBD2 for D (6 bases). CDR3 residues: CSAKTRRTEGTQYF. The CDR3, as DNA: TGCAGTGCGAAGACCCGCCGGACGGAGGGTACGCAGTATTTT.